This T cell receptor (beta chain) was sequenced during a study of naive and memory T cell subsets. Study outcomes and limitations: Diversity fell and Gini index rose from naive through CM, EM, EMRA. Especially in CD8 cells, naive repertoires contained a few larger clonotypes, possibly CD45RA-re-expressing memory cells.

Two oligonucleotides, mixed equimolar, formed the beta constant-region primer covering TRBC1 and TRBC2. Four rounds of PCR amplified the ligated cDNA using nested alpha and beta constant-region primers plus SP2. TCRdb reprocessed the UMI-ligation and nested PCR reads with MiXCR, giving one entry per CDR3 protein. The top ten hold approximately 3% of the sample, which has roughly 100,000 distinct CDR3 sequences, 13% to 15% seen once. CMV status came from CD4+ T cell IFNgamma after overnight CMV lysate stimulation of fresh PBMCs. Note on this clonotype: The antigen is undetermined.

The sequencing sample was made of naive CD8+ T cells from blood. The source of this sequence is a human donor in good health.

CDR3 sequence: CASSYHRSSTEAFF. As DNA, the CDR3 is TGTGCCAGCAGTTACCATCGGTCGAGCACTGAAGCTTTCTTT. The rearrangement uses TRBV6-2 or TRBV6-3 and TRBJ1-1; D call uncertain. The V end lost 2 bases, the J end lost 4 bases, and 11 bases lay between the germline ends. This CDR3 region has 14 residues. Germline V gene data show CDR1 as MNHEY and CDR2 as SVGEGT.